This is a list of T cell receptor beta chains from one sample in a study of beta chain features in type 1 diabetes. Using immunoSEQ multiplex PCR, the repertoire was profiled, and TCRdb retains in-frame clones only, with some absent. The sample includes about 660,000 clones, over 12% of them seen just once. Sequenced: naive CD4+ T cells from blood. All receptors derive from a man younger than 35 with type 1 diabetes. The CDR3 runs from the conserved cysteine through the conserved F or W.

TRBV28	TRBJ2-7	CASSFPAHRAREQYF
TRBV5-1	TRBJ2-7	CASSLEVREDEQYF
TRBV5-1	TRBJ2-7	CASSFSSGYLSYEQYF
TRBV16	TRBJ2-7	CASSRPLPWEQYF
TRBV10-3	TRBJ2-3	CAISLRGDTQYF
TRBV6-6	TRBJ1-2	CASSYSRDTGGYTF
TRBV30	TRBJ2-2	CAWSVGTSGNTGELFF
TRBV5-1	TRBJ2-1	CASSLPGHSSYNEQFF
TRBV30	TRBJ1-4	CAWRALGSNEKLFF
TRBV14	TRBJ2-1	CASSQDLRGDSYNEQFF
TRBV10-3	TRBJ1-5	CAILGLGNQPQHF
TRBV5-4	TRBJ2-1	CASSDREGRNNEQFF
TRBV30	TRBJ2-1	CAWSSKIEQFF
TRBV11-1	TRBJ1-2	CASDSGYGYTF
TRBV5-4	TRBJ2-1	CASYDVGRNEQFF
TRBV18	TRBJ2-2	CASSPRRGVTGELFF
TRBV15	TRBJ1-1	CATSSRQRPMNTEAFF
TRBV19	TRBJ2-7	CASGDRRYEQYF
TRBV27	TRBJ2-4	CASSPGTPLAKNIQYF
TRBV7-2	TRBJ2-6	CASSPPRGTGANVLTF
TRBV7-2	TRBJ2-7	CASSLVRGSHYEQYF
TRBV7-2	TRBJ2-2	CASSPRTSWSGELFF
TRBV7-2	TRBJ2-1	CASSLAIGTDNEQFF
TRBV6-5	TRBJ2-1	CASSYAEAGVNEQFF
TRBV4-1	TRBJ2-7	CASSQSPAGTPQQYF
TRBV12-5	TRBJ1-1	CASGFGQGWTEAFF